The entry below describes one T cell receptor beta chain. Its antigen is currently unknown. The sample comes from a study of monozygotic twins with inflammatory bowel disease. Findings and limits, study-wide: Repertoire similarity did not differ between concordant and discordant twins, possibly owing to limited power. Inverse Simpson values showed less TCRbeta diversity in IBD patients than in their healthy co-twins. Telling apart the different T cell subtypes was not possible.

TCR libraries were prepared from 3,000 to 3,500 ng total RNA each. TCRdb re-called the 5' RACE reads, yielding one record per CDR3 amino acid sequence without DNA. The sample table sets out 300,000 to 450,000 distinct CDR3 sequences. CDR3 length: 17 amino acids. CDR1 LGHNT and CDR2 FRNRAP come from the germline V gene. Source material: blood. V usage is TRBV12-5 and J usage is TRBJ2-2; the D call of TRBD1 rests on TCRdb alone, since no DNA is present to check it. This clonotype was sampled from a human donor with ulcerative colitis or Crohn's disease, or a healthy co-twin of an affected twin (not recorded which). CDR3 region: CASGLRLPGQYTGELFF.